What follows are 32 T cell receptor beta chains derived from one specimen sequenced in a study of CD8+ T cells in alopecia areata. Regarding treatment: oral pan-JAK inhibitor, 5-10 mg twice daily. Following extraction, RNA underwent reverse transcription to cDNA, which served as the sequencing template. Profiled with immunoSEQ multiplex PCR; TCRdb holds only in-frame clones, not every one. The sample includes around 150,000 clones, 60% seen only once; the top ten take approximately 15%. Sample: CD4+ T cells sorted from blood, taken at week 24, from a patient treated with tofacitinib. These receptors all come from a human donor with alopecia areata.

This clone came up a few times. This sequence joins TRBV29-1 and TRBJ2-1; D is ambiguous. Trimming removed 2 bases at V and 10 bases at J, with 12 bases between. The germline CDR1 and CDR2 sequences are SQVTM and ANQGSEA. The CDR3 length is 12 residues. The CDR3 region is CSVERHSEEQFF. The CDR3 DNA is TGCAGCGTTGAACGGCATTCAGAGGAGCAGTTCTTC.

V and J are TRBV27 and TRBJ1-6; TRBD1 agrees at 8 bases. The CDR3 is 12 amino acids. The V gene end was trimmed by 7 bases and the J gene end by 8 bases; junction bases not matched to a gene: 1. Per the germline V gene, CDR1 is MNHEY and CDR2 is SMNVEV (reference sequence). This CDR3 is CASKTGDSPLHF. Written as DNA, the CDR3 is TGTGCCAGCAAGACAGGGGATTCACCCCTCCACTTT.

The sample holds a few counts of this clone. The V call is TRBV7-9, the J call TRBJ1-1; possibly TRBD1 for D (6 bases). Germline assignment: CDR1 SEHNR and CDR2 FQNEAQ (reference sequence). Trimming took off 4 bases at V and 4 bases at J, with 16 bases between the two ends. CDR3 length: 15 residues. The CDR3 DNA reads as TGTGCCAGCAGCTCCGGACAGACTGCGGGCACTGAAGCTTTCTTT. This encodes CASSSGQTAGTEAFF.

This clone was found a few times. The J gene is TRBJ2-3, the V gene TRBV9, with 12 bases that match TRBD2. Germline trimming cut 3 bases from V and 1 base from J; bases unmatched to any gene: 12. The CDR3 has 19 residues. Germline V gene lookup returns CDR1 SGDLS and CDR2 YYNGEE. The DNA for the CDR3 is TGTGCCAGCAGCGCTTCCCTAGCGGGGGGGCCTAGGGGCACAGATACGCAGTATTTT. It translates to CASSASLAGGPRGTDTQYF.

The chain employs TRBV4-2 and TRBJ1-1, with a weak D call TRBD1 (5 bases). This CDR3 has 14 amino acids. In germline, CDR1 is LGHNA, CDR2 YNFKEQ. Trimming cost V 0 bases and J 1 base, with 6 bases left between them. CDR3 bases: TGTGCCAGCAGCCAAGAGAGGGGGAACACTGAAGCTTTCTTT. Amino acids: CASSQERGNTEAFF.

The gene calls are TRBV5-6 and TRBJ1-2, with TRBD1 identical over 7 bases. Losses at the gene ends were 5 bases for V and 4 bases for J; bases not matched to a gene: 14. The CDR3 is made up of 16 amino acids. Per germline, CDR1 SGHDT and CDR2 YYEEEE. CDR3 sequence: CASSETGTEVIYGYTF. CDR3 nucleotide sequence: TGTGCCAGCAGTGAGACCGGGACAGAGGTCATCTATGGCTACACCTTC.

This clone has just a few counts. The chain has TRBV4-1 and TRBJ1-1; TRBD1 matches 8 bases. Germline V gene data show CDR1 as MGHRA and CDR2 as YSYEKL. V dropped 4 bases and J dropped 5; count of bases not matched to a gene: 9. CDR3 length: 15 amino acids. The CDR3 nucleotides read TGCGCCAGCAGCCCCCGACAGGGGCTGGGGACTGAAGCTTTCTTT. The encoded protein is CASSPRQGLGTEAFF.

This clone was seen only once. The chain links TRBV28 to TRBJ1-2; D call uncertain. This CDR3 is built from 15 residues. Trimming left V 6 bases short and J 3 bases short, with 17 bases between. CDR1 and CDR2 from the germline V gene are MDHEN and SYDVKM. The CDR3 loop is CASSRSLGPDYGYTF. The CDR3 bases are TGTGCCAGCAGCCGTAGTTTAGGTCCTGACTATGGCTACACCTTC.

V and J are TRBV5-1 and TRBJ2-3; D gene uncertain. This CDR3 has 15 residues. Trimming removed 0 bases at V and 3 bases at J, with 11 bases between. Germline V gene data show CDR1 as SGHRS and CDR2 as YFSETQ. The CDR3 coding sequence is TGCGCCAGCAGCTTGGTGGCCTCCAGTACAGATACGCAGTATTTT. Translating gives CASSLVASSTDTQYF. Full variable domain (outside the CDR3, taken from reference TRBV5-1 and TRBJ2-3): KAGVTQTPRYLIKTRGQQVTLSCSPISGHRSVSWYQQTPGQGLQFLFEYFSETQRNKGNFPGRFSGRQFSNSRSEMNVSTLELGDSALYLCASSLVASSTDTQYFGPGTRLTVL.

The chain carries TRBV7-8 and TRBJ1-6; D not certain. The CDR3 is 16 amino acids. V lost 1 base and J 10 bases, leaving 17 bases between the germline ends. CDR1 SGHVS and CDR2 FQNEAQ come from the germline V gene. The CDR3 nucleotides are TGTGCCAGCAGCTTAGGGCTAGGAATCAAGGAATCACCCCTCCACTTT. Protein product: CASSLGLGIKESPLHF. The full variable domain, rest sourced from reference TRBV7-8 and TRBJ1-6, is GAGVSQSPRYKVAKRGQDVALRCDPISGHVSLFWYQQALGQGPEFLTYFQNEAQLDKSGLPSDRFFAERPEGSVSTLKIQRTQQEDSAVYLCASSLGLGIKESPLHFGNGTRLTVT.

The chain couples TRBV19 to TRBJ2-6; D gene uncertain. The CDR3 is 15 amino acids. The germline V and J ends were trimmed by 4 bases and 2 bases, with 9 bases remaining between them. Germline CDR1 reads LNHDA; CDR2 reads SQIVND (reference sequence). DNA for the CDR3: TGTGCCAGTAGTACCCGTGGTGCTGGGGCCAACGTCCTGACTTTC. Translation: CASSTRGAGANVLTF.

The rearrangement links TRBV5-1 to TRBJ1-3; unclear D gene. The germline V gene encodes CDR1 SGHRS and CDR2 YFSETQ. The CDR3 covers 14 residues. V lost 4 bases and J lost 3, with 11 bases in between. The CDR3 nucleotides read TGCGCCAGCAGCCCCGTAGGCTTTGGAAACACCATATATTTT. Translating gives CASSPVGFGNTIYF.

The gene calls are TRBV6-5 and TRBJ1-6, with TRBD1 identical over 7 bases. CDR3 length equals 14 residues. J gave up 5 bases and V 5 bases, and 3 bases lay outside the gene matches. CDR1 is MNHEY and CDR2 is SVGAGI in the germline V gene. CDR3: CASSIRGHNSPLHF. The CDR3, as DNA: TGTGCCAGCAGTATTAGGGGGCATAATTCACCCCTCCACTTT.

The CDR3 DNA reads TGCGCCAGCAGCTATTCCCAAATGGAAGAGCAGTACTTC. Its translation is CASSYSQMEEQYF. This chain uses TRBV5-1 with TRBJ2-7, with no clear D. CDR1 is SGHRS and CDR2 is YFSETQ in the germline V gene. The CDR3 length is 13 residues. The V end lost 3 bases, the J end lost 7 bases, and 14 bases lay between the germline ends.

The chain carries TRBV29-1 and TRBJ1-1; D remains ambiguous. Trimming took off 5 bases at V and 0 bases at J, with 10 bases between the two ends. The CDR3 loop spans 13 amino acids. In germline, CDR1 is SQVTM, CDR2 ANQGSEA. CDR3 bases: TGCAGCGTTATTCCAGCAGTGAACACTGAAGCTTTCTTT. Protein sequence: CSVIPAVNTEAFF.

This clone was recorded a few times. This chain joins TRBV7-9 and TRBJ2-5; D unresolved. CDR1 and CDR2 from the germline V gene are SEHNR and FQNEAQ (reference sequence). The ends were cut back, 1 base at V and 5 bases at J, with 14 bases in the middle. The CDR3 contains 15 residues. In nucleotides, the CDR3 is TGTGCCAGCAGCTTAGGTCTAGGGAACGGGGAGACCCAGTACTTC. Its protein is CASSLGLGNGETQYF.

The chain employs TRBV10-3 and TRBJ2-1; TRBD1 aligns across 8 bases. This CDR3 region has 15 residues. V lost 7 bases, J lost 6 bases, and 11 bases stayed unmatched. From germline, CDR1 is ENHRY and CDR2 SYGVKD. The CDR3 sequence is CAINTRQGTANEQFF. The CDR3 DNA is TGTGCCATCAACACACGACAGGGGACAGCCAATGAGCAGTTCTTC.

This chain links TRBV30 with TRBJ2-2; D gene unclear. CDR3 size: 12 residues. Germline CDR1 GTSNPN, CDR2 SVGIG (reference sequence). Deletions cut 4 bases from V and 4 bases from J, with 7 bases between. The CDR3 region has the DNA TGTGCCTGGAACCCGTTCACCGGGGAGCTGTTTTTT. Protein product: CAWNPFTGELFF. Based on the CDR3 plus reference TRBV30 and TRBJ2-2, the full variable domain is SQTIHQWPATLVQPVGSPLSLECTVEGTSNPNLYWYRQAAGRGLQLLFYSVGIGQISSEVPQNLSASRPQDRQFILSSKKLLLSDSGFYLCAWNPFTGELFFGEGSRLTVL.

With respect to this clone: The junction differs from germline at one of its ends, possibly a read error. This chain links TRBV6-6 with TRBJ1-5, with D possibly being TRBD1 (5 bases). The CDR3 totals 14 residues. Germline loops: CDR1 MNHNY, CDR2 SVGAGI (reference sequence). Written as DNA, the CDR3 is TGTGCCAGCACTTACCGGGACAGCAATCAGCCCCAGCATTTT. It is translated as CASTYRDSNQPQHF.

As to this clone: A junction boundary mismatches the germline segment, possibly from a read error. The rearrangement uses TRBV5-1 and TRBJ2-7, with D possibly being TRBD1 (6 bases). The germline gives CDR1 SGHRS, CDR2 YFSETQ. This CDR3 region has 13 residues. DNA for the CDR3: TGCGCCAGCAGCTTGTTGGGGGACCAGGGGAAGGCCTTC. Amino acid sequence: CASSLLGDQGKAF.

This clone was found a few times. The chain links TRBV5-1 to TRBJ2-1, with a possible D match to TRBD1 (5 bases). Germline V gives CDR1 SGHRS, CDR2 YFSETQ. The CDR3 contains 12 residues. Trimming pared 1 base from V and 8 bases from J, leaving 7 bases between. The CDR3 protein is CASSLIGDEQFF. The DNA for the CDR3 is TGCGCCAGCAGCTTGATAGGGGATGAGCAGTTCTTC.

This clone was observed a handful of times. This chain links TRBV30 with TRBJ2-5; unclear D gene. CDR1 and CDR2 (germline): GTSNPN, SVGIG (reference sequence). With 5 bases removed from V and 5 bases from J, the gap between germline ends came to 12 bases. The CDR3 is 12 amino acids. Here the CDR3 reads CAWWRDGETQYF. The CDR3 bases are TGTGCCTGGTGGCGAGACGGGGAGACCCAGTACTTC.

The genes are TRBV12-5 and TRBJ2-5; D is unresolved. The germline V gene encodes CDR1 LGHNT and CDR2 FRNRAP. The CDR3 sequence is 13 residues long. With 1 base removed from V and 5 bases from J, the gap between germline ends came to 8 bases. The CDR3 bases are TGTGCTAGTGGTTTGGCTACAAAGGAGACCCAGTACTTC. Protein product: CASGLATKETQYF. Full variable domain (outside the CDR3, taken from reference TRBV12-5 and TRBJ2-5): DARVTQTPRHKVTEMGQEVTMRCQPILGHNTVFWYRQTMMQGLELLAYFRNRAPLDDSGMPKDRFSAEMPDATLATLKIQPSEPRDSAVYFCASGLATKETQYFGPGTRLLVL.

V is TRBV11-3 and J is TRBJ1-1; no reliable D call. This CDR3 contains 13 residues. Deletions cut 1 base from V and 3 bases from J, with 6 bases between. The germline gives CDR1 SGHNT, CDR2 YENEEA. The CDR3 region has the DNA TGTGCCAGCAGCTTAGGACCGTACACTGAAGCTTTCTTT. Its translation: CASSLGPYTEAFF.

The chain carries TRBV30 and TRBJ1-5, with 7 bases identical to TRBD1. Germline V gene lookup returns CDR1 GTSNPN and CDR2 SVGIG (reference sequence). Unmatched junction bases numbered 8, after V lost 5 bases and J lost 7 bases. The CDR3 is 13 amino acids. CDR3 sequence (DNA): TGTGCCTGGGCGCGGACAGGCGGACAGCCCCAGCATTTT. It encodes CAWARTGGQPQHF.

The chain combines TRBV19 with TRBJ1-2, with a tentative D call TRBD1 (5 bases). The length of the CDR3 is 15 residues. Germline CDR1 and CDR2: LNHDA and SQIVND (reference sequence). Trimming took off 7 bases at V and 9 bases at J, with 24 bases between the two ends. This CDR3 reads CASTSGARVYDRYTF. CDR3 nucleotide sequence: TGTGCCAGTACCTCTGGGGCCAGGGTTTATGATCGCTACACCTTC.

This clone was detected a few times. This same CDR3 is encoded by further DNA sequences in the sample. The chain combines TRBV29-1 with TRBJ2-7, with 7 positions matching TRBD1. CDR1 is SQVTM and CDR2 is ANQGSEA in the germline V gene. CDR3 length equals 12 residues. V shed 5 bases, J shed 3 bases, and the junction held 4 bases outside the gene matches. The CDR3 DNA is TGCAGCGTTAAACAGGGGAACTACGAGCAGTACTTC. This codes for CSVKQGNYEQYF.

This chain links TRBV27 with TRBJ1-1; tentatively, D is TRBD1 (6 bases). The V gene lost 6 bases and the J gene lost 4 bases, with 12 bases spanning the gap. The length of the CDR3 is 13 residues. Per the germline V gene, CDR1 is MNHEY and CDR2 is SMNVEV (reference sequence). The DNA of the CDR3 is TGTGCCAGCAGGAGGGGGGGGAGCACTGAAGCTTTCTTT. It translates to CASRRGGSTEAFF.

V gene TRBV5-6 combines with J gene TRBJ1-1; 8 nucleotides align to TRBD1. This CDR3 has 17 amino acids. Germline CDR1 SGHDT, CDR2 YYEEEE. Trimming took 0 bases from V and 10 from J; bases not matched to a gene: 17. The CDR3 nucleotides are TGTGCCAGCAGCTTGGGATACTCGGGACAGGACGTACGGGGAGCTTTCTTT. This sequence encodes CASSLGYSGQDVRGAFF.

The chain couples TRBV4-2 to TRBJ2-6, with D hard to call. V was clipped by 0 bases and J by 11 bases, with 11 bases between them. Germline loops: CDR1 LGHNA, CDR2 YNFKEQ. The CDR3 extends over 14 amino acids. CDR3 DNA: TGTGCCAGCAGCCAAGAGGGCAGGTCCCACGTCCTGACTTTC. Translated: CASSQEGRSHVLTF.

The J gene is TRBJ2-1, the V gene TRBV7-9, with 9 bases identical to TRBD2. The CDR3 spans 15 residues. Losses at the gene ends were 5 bases for V and 8 bases for J; bases not matched to a gene: 10. Germline CDR1 reads SEHNR; CDR2 reads FQNEAQ (reference sequence). CDR3 nucleotides: TGTGCCAGCAGCCCGGGACTAGCTTTGTCGGATGAGCAGTTCTTC. As protein: CASSPGLALSDEQFF.

This clone showed up just a few times. This chain connects TRBV29-1 to TRBJ2-2; TRBD1 or TRBD2 may be the D gene (6 bases each). The germline CDR1 and CDR2 sequences are SQVTM and ANQGSEA. Trimming left V 6 bases short and J 5 bases short, with 13 bases between. This CDR3 region has 13 residues. The CDR3, as DNA: TGCAGCGTAAATACAGGGAGGACCGGGGAGCTGTTTTTT. It yields the protein CSVNTGRTGELFF.